These 3 T cell receptor beta chains came from one sample sequenced in a study of blood T cell repertoires in COVID-19. Libraries were prepared by immunoSEQ multiplex PCR; TCRdb keeps only in-frame clonotypes and omits some of them. The sample includes approximately 300,000 clones, approximately 92% of them seen just once. The material sequenced was peripheral blood. Receptors originate from a woman aged 25-40 years with COVID-19, enrolled during active disease.

CDR3 nucleotide sequence: TGTGCCAGCACCCGACAGGGACTCTCCTACGAGCAGTACTTC. Encoded protein: CASTRQGLSYEQYF. The rearrangement uses TRBV5-6 and TRBJ2-7; D perhaps matches TRBD1 (7 bases). The V gene lost 6 bases and the J gene lost 0 bases, with 13 bases spanning the gap. The CDR3 loop spans 14 amino acids. CDR1 SGHDT and CDR2 YYEEEE come from the germline V gene.

The chain employs TRBV19 and TRBJ1-1; the match to TRBD1 covers 7 bases. The germline gives CDR1 LNHDA, CDR2 SQIVND (reference sequence). CDR3 length: 16 residues. V lost 0 bases and J lost 4; bases outside the gene matches: 8. CDR3 protein: CASSIDPTGSGTEAFF. In nucleotides, the CDR3 is TGTGCCAGTAGTATAGATCCGACAGGGTCGGGCACTGAAGCTTTCTTT.

The chain employs TRBV28 and TRBJ2-7; TRBD1 aligns across 9 bases. The V segment lost 2 bases and the J segment 5 bases; nucleotides outside the gene matches: 4. The CDR3 is 14 residues long. Per germline, CDR1 MDHEN and CDR2 SYDVKM. The CDR3 loop is CASSLGQGTDEQYF. CDR3 sequence (DNA): TGTGCCAGCAGTTTAGGACAGGGGACGGACGAGCAGTACTTC. The full variable domain, with the rest looked up from reference TRBV28 and TRBJ2-7, is DVKVTQSSRYLVKRTGEKVFLECVQDMDHENMFWYRQDPGLGLRLIYFSYDVKMKEKGDIPEGYSVSREKKERFSLILESASTNQTSMYLCASSLGQGTDEQYFGPGTRLTVT.